The rows below give T cell receptor beta chains drawn from one sample of a study of T cells in Graves' hyperthyroidism and ophthalmopathy. TCRdb re-called the multiplex PCR reads with MiXCR, one entry per CDR3 protein. Of 300,000 to 500,000 distinct CDR3 sequences listed, 11% to 15% were seen once; the top ten hold around 28%. The specimen was blood. The receptors were sampled from a man between 50 and 59 years old with Graves' ophthalmopathy. CDR3s include the opening cysteine and the closing phenylalanine or tryptophan. The D gene is left open where the match is weak. Rows give clone size only sometimes, using once, few, many, or a class for an expanded clone.

CDR3aa | CDR3nt | d_gene | v_gene | abundance | j_gene
CSAGGGTFTEAFF | TGCAGTGCTGGGGGGGGCACCTTCACTGAAGCTTTCTTT | NA | TRBV20-1 | many | TRBJ1-1
CASSLERQGGTEAFF | TGTGCCAGCAGCTTGGAGCGACAGGGGGGCACTGAAGCTTTCTTT | TRBD1 | TRBV5-6 | few | TRBJ1-1
CASSPSSGRQAGNTIYF | TGTGCCAGCAGTCCCTCGTCCGGCAGACAAGCTGGAAACACCATATATTTT | NA | TRBV2 | NA | TRBJ1-3
CSARDPLAGVHPKGYEQYF | TGCAGTGCTAGAGATCCACTAGCGGGAGTTCACCCAAAGGGATACGAGCAGTACTTC | TRBD2 | TRBV20-1 | many | TRBJ2-7
CSARLAGLDYEQYF | TGCAGTGCTAGGCTAGCGGGGTTGGACTACGAGCAGTACTTC | TRBD2 | TRBV20-1 | many | TRBJ2-7
CSVLSSGVSTDTQYF | TGCAGCGTTCTATCTAGCGGGGTTAGCACAGATACGCAGTATTTT | TRBD2 | TRBV29-1 | NA | TRBJ2-3
CASSDQGGFYGYTF | TGTGCCAGCAGTGACCAGGGTGGGTTCTATGGCTACACCTTC | NA | TRBV6-1 | many | TRBJ1-2
CASSNQRADRATEAFF | TGTGCCAGCTCAAACCAACGAGCAGACAGGGCCACTGAAGCTTTCTTT | TRBD1 | TRBV18 | many | TRBJ1-1
CSARSSGSNYEQYF | TGCAGTGCTAGATCTAGCGGGTCTAACTACGAGCAGTACTTC | TRBD2 | TRBV20-1 | NA | TRBJ2-7
CASSQQWPDQETQYF | TGCGCCAGCAGCCAACAGTGGCCAGACCAAGAGACCCAGTACTTC | NA | TRBV4-1 | many | TRBJ2-5
CSVEDGLAVESTDTQYF | NA | NA | TRBV29-1 | many | TRBJ2-3
CASSETGRGYTF | TGTGCCAGCAGTGAAACTGGGCGAGGCTACACCTTC | NA | TRBV2 | NA | TRBJ1-2
CASSLLQSETQYF | TGTGCCAGCAGTTTACTACAGTCAGAGACCCAGTACTTC | NA | TRBV12-3/TRBV12-4 | NA | TRBJ2-5
CASSVGPGYEQYF | TGTGCCAGCAGTGTGGGTCCTGGCTACGAGCAGTACTTC | NA | TRBV2 | many | TRBJ2-7
CASTRSGANVLTF | TGTGCCAGCACGCGCTCTGGGGCCAACGTCCTGACTTTC | NA | TRBV6-1 | many | TRBJ2-6
CSARGGHYQPQHF | TGCAGTGCTAGAGGGGGCCACTATCAGCCCCAGCATTTT | NA | TRBV20-1 | many | TRBJ1-5
CATSRDSSYEQYF | TGTGCCACCAGCAGGGACAGCTCCTACGAGCAGTACTTC | NA | TRBV15 | NA | TRBJ2-7
CAWSVPSGRNYEQYF | TGTGCCTGGAGTGTCCCTAGCGGGAGGAATTACGAGCAGTACTTC | TRBD2 | TRBV30 | once | TRBJ2-7
CASSQEKGTGTSLEQFF | TGCGCCAGCAGCCAAGAGAAAGGCACCGGGACTAGCCTTGAGCAGTTCTTC | TRBD2 | TRBV4-1 | once | TRBJ2-1
CASSQDPTGGETQYF | TGCGCCAGCAGCCAAGATCCGACAGGGGGTGAGACCCAGTACTTC | TRBD1 | TRBV4-1 | NA | TRBJ2-5
CASSGLAYGYTF | TGTGCCAGCAGCGGACTGGCCTATGGCTACACCTTC | NA | TRBV6-1 | few | TRBJ1-2
CASSTRSGYEQYF | TGTGCCAGCAGCACCCGGAGCGGGTACGAGCAGTACTTC | NA | TRBV7-8 | few | TRBJ2-7
CSVGDRGYEQYF | TGCAGCGTTGGGGACAGGGGCTACGAGCAGTACTTC | TRBD1 | TRBV29-1 | many | TRBJ2-7
CASSEIWTSGRGNEQFF | TGTGCCAGCAGTGAAATCTGGACTAGCGGGAGGGGTAATGAGCAGTTCTTC | TRBD2 | TRBV2 | NA | TRBJ2-1
CASSLALFSGAEAFF | TGTGCCAGCAGCTTAGCGCTCTTTAGCGGCGCTGAAGCTTTCTTT | NA | TRBV7-8 | many | TRBJ1-1
CASSETSGSNEQYF | TGTGCCAGCAGCGAAACTAGCGGGAGTAACGAGCAGTACTTC | TRBD2 | TRBV9 | few | TRBJ2-7
CASGLRVSNQPQHF | TGTGCCAGCGGACTCAGGGTGAGCAATCAGCCCCAGCATTTT | NA | TRBV27 | NA | TRBJ1-5